The following is a T cell receptor beta chain sequence with its context. Libraries were prepared by immunoSEQ multiplex PCR; TCRdb keeps only in-frame clonotypes and omits some of them. The table records around 210,000 clones, roughly 80% of them present only once. This sample was taken from a study of blood T cell repertoires in COVID-19. CDR3 length equals 15 residues. Germline values: CDR1 SGHRS, CDR2 YFSETQ. Trimming took 0 bases from V and 6 from J, leaving 12 bases between them. The receptor comes from a woman in her 70s with acute or convalescent COVID-19. The sequenced material came from peripheral blood. This chain uses TRBV5-1 with TRBJ2-2; D may be TRBD1 (5 bases). The CDR3 sequence is CASSLAQGLAGELFF. Written as DNA, the CDR3 is TGCGCCAGCAGCTTGGCGCAGGGATTGGCCGGGGAGCTGTTTTTT.